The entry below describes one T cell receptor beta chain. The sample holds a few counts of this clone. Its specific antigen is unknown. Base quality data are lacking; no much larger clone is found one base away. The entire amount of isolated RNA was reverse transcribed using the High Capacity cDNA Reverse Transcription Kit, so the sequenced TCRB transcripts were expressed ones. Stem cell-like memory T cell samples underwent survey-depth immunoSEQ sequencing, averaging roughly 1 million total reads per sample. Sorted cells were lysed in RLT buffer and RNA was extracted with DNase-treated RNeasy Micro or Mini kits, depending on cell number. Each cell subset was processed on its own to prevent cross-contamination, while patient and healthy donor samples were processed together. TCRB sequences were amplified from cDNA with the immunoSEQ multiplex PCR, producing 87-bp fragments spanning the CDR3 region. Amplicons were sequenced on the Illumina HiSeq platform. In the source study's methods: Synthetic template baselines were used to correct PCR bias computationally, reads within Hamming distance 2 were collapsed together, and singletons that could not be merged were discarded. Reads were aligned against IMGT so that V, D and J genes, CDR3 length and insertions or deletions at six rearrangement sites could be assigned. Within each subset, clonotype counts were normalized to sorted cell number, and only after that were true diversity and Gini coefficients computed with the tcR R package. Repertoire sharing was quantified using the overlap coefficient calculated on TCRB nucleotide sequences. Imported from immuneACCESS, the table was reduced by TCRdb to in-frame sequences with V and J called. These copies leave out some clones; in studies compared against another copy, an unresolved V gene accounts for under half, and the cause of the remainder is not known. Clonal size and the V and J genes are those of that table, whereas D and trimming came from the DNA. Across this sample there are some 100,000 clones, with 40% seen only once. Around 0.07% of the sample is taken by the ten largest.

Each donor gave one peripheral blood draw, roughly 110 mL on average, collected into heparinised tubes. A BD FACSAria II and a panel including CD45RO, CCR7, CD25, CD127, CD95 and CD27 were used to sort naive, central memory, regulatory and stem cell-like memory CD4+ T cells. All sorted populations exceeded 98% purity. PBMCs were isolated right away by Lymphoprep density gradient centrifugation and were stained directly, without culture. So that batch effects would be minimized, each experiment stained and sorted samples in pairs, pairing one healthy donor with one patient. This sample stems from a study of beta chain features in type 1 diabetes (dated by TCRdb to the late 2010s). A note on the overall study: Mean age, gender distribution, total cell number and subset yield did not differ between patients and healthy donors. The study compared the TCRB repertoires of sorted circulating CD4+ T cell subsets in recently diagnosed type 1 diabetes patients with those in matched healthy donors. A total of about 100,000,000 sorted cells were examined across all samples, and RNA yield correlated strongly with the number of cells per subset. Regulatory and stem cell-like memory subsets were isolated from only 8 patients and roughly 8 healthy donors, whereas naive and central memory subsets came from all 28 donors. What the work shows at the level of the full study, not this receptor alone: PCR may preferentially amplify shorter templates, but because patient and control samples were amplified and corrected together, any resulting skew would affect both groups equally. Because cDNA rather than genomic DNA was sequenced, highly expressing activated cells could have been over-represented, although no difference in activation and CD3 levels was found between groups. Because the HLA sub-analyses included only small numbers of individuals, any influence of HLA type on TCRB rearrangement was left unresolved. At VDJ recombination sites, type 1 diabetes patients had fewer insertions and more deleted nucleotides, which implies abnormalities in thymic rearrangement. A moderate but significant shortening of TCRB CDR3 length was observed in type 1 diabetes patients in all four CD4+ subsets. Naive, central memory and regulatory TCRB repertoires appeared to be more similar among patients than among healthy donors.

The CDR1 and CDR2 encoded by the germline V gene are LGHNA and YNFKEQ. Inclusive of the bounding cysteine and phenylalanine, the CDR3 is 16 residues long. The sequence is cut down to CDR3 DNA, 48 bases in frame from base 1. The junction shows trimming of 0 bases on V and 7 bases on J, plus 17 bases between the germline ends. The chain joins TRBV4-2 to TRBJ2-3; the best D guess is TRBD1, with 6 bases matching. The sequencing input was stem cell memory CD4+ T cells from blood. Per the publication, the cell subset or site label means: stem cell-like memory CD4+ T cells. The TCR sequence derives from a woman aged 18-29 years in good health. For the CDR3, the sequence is CASSQEGQYLGNTQYF. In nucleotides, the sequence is TGTGCCAGCAGCCAAGAAGGACAGTACCTCGGAAATACGCAGTATTTT.